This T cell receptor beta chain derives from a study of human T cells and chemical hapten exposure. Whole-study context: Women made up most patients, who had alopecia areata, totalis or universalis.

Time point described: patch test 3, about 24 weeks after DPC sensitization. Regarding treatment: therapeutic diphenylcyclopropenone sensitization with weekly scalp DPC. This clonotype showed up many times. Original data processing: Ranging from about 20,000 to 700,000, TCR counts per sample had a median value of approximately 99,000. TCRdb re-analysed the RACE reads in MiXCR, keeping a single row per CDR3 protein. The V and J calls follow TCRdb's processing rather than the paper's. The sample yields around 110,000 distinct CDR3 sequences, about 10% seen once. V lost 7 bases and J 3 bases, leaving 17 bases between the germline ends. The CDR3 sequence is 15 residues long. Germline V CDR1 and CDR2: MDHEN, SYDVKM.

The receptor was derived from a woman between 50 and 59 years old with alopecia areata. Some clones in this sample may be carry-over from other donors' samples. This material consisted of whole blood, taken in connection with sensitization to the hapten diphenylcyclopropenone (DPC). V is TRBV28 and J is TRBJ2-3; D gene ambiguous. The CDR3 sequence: CASNSRTRLTDTQYF. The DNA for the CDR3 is TGTGCCAGCAATTCGAGGACCCGGCTTACAGATACGCAGTATTTT.